These T cell receptor beta chains were read from a single sample in a study of cytomegalovirus exposure and HLA in healthy donors. TCRdb's copy holds only in-frame clones and misses some; the assay was immunoSEQ multiplex PCR. The repertoire holds about 190,000 clones, with 70% to 75% as singletons. The sample consisted of PBMCs. The source is a woman in her twenties or thirties in good health and CMV-seropositive. Each CDR3 is given with its conserved first and last residue. Each record gives: CDR3 DNA, CDR3 protein, V gene, clone size, J gene, D gene. A D gene is named only where the DNA matches it firmly. Where a row states a size, it is once, few, many or the class of an expanded clone; other rows omit it.

TGTGCCAGCCGGGAGGCCCTATCCTACGAGCAGTACTTC CASREALSYEQYF TRBV27 NA TRBJ2-7 TRBD2
TGTGCCAGCAGTTTATGGACAGCTCCGGACCAGAAAGCTTTCTTT CASSLWTAPDQKAFF TRBV28 once TRBJ1-1 NA
TGTGCCACCAGCAGAGCCTCGACAGGGGCGGGAAACACCATATATTTT CATSRASTGAGNTIYF TRBV15 NA TRBJ1-3 TRBD1
TGTGCCAGCAGGGGACAGGGATCCACTGAAGCTTTCTTT CASRGQGSTEAFF TRBV5-4 NA TRBJ1-1 TRBD1
TGTGCCTCCTCCCCCACTAGCGGGTACAATGAGCAGTTCTTC CASSPTSGYNEQFF TRBV2 NA TRBJ2-1 TRBD2
TGTGCCAGCAGTTTATCCGGGTTAGATCAGCCCCAGCATTTT CASSLSGLDQPQHF TRBV28 few TRBJ1-5 NA
TGTGCCAGCAGGTTGGAGACCAACACTGAAGCTTTCTTT CASRLETNTEAFF TRBV28 few TRBJ1-1 NA
TGTGCCAGCAGCCCCCGGGACAGGGTGACCGGGGAGCTGTTTTTT CASSPRDRVTGELFF TRBV13 few TRBJ2-2 TRBD1
TGTGCCAGCAGCTTGGGCGGGAGCCATGAGCAGTTCTTC CASSLGGSHEQFF TRBV5-6 NA TRBJ2-1 TRBD2
TGTGCCAGCAGCTTAGCCCCTAGCGGGGCCCCCCAGTATTTT CASSLAPSGAPQYF TRBV7-2 NA TRBJ2-3 TRBD2
TGCGCCAGCAGCTTGGCCTCCCGGAGGGCCGGGACAGATACGCAGTATTTT CASSLASRRAGTDTQYF TRBV5-1 few TRBJ2-3 NA
TGTGCCAGCAGCCAGGGACAGGGCTATCGGGATACTGAAGCTTTCTTT CASSQGQGYRDTEAFF TRBV28 NA TRBJ1-1 TRBD1
TGTGCCAGCAGTGCAACAGGGCCAAGCGACTATGGCTACACCTTC CASSATGPSDYGYTF TRBV27 NA TRBJ1-2 NA
TGTGCCAGCAGCTTTGGCCAGACCTACAATGAGCAGTTCTTC CASSFGQTYNEQFF TRBV5-6 NA TRBJ2-1 NA
TGTGCCAGCAGCACACCGCGGGGTGGAGCAACTAATGAAAAACTGTTTTTT CASSTPRGGATNEKLFF TRBV5-4 NA TRBJ1-4 NA
TGCGCCAGCAGCTTGGTCCTAGCGGGAGGAGGTGGCGGGGAGCTGTTTTTT CASSLVLAGGGGGELFF TRBV5-1 NA TRBJ2-2 TRBD2
TGTGCCAGCAGTCCCTTAATAGACAGGAATCAAGAGACCCAGTACTTC CASSPLIDRNQETQYF TRBV28 NA TRBJ2-5 NA
TGCGCCAGCCGGACTAGCGGCACAGATACGCAGTATTTT CASRTSGTDTQYF TRBV10-2 NA TRBJ2-3 TRBD2
TGTGCCAGCAGCTACGGGACTAGCGGGAGCTCCTACGAGCAGTACTTC CASSYGTSGSSYEQYF TRBV5-5 NA TRBJ2-7 TRBD2
TGTGCCAGCAGCTTAGCGGCAGGTTATGGCTACACCTTC CASSLAAGYGYTF TRBV7-2 NA TRBJ1-2 NA
TGTGCCAGCAGCTTGGGGGGTCTCCAAGAGACCCAGTACTTC CASSLGGLQETQYF TRBV7-9 NA TRBJ2-5 NA
TGTGCCAGCAGCTTCGGACTCAGCGGTGAGCAGTTCTTC CASSFGLSGEQFF TRBV7-9 NA TRBJ2-1 NA
TGCGCCAGCAGCTTGGCCCCTAAGGGGAGGAATGAGCAGTTCTTC CASSLAPKGRNEQFF TRBV5-1 NA TRBJ2-1 NA
TGTGCCAGCATCAGGGCAGGGGTATATACTGAAGCTTTCTTT CASIRAGVYTEAFF TRBV6-5 NA TRBJ1-1 NA
TGTGCCAGCAGTCCCTGGGGACAGGGAGGAGATACGCAGTATTTT CASSPWGQGGDTQYF TRBV27 NA TRBJ2-3 TRBD1
TGTGCCAGCAGCCTACTTTCGGGCACCGGGGAGCTGTTTTTT CASSLLSGTGELFF TRBV5-4 NA TRBJ2-2 NA
TGTGCCAGCAGTTTATTGGGCAGAAATCAGCCCCAGCATTTT CASSLLGRNQPQHF TRBV28 NA TRBJ1-5 NA
TGTGCCAGCCGAACTAGCGGGAGGTCCTACGAGCAGTACTTC CASRTSGRSYEQYF TRBV7-9 NA TRBJ2-7 TRBD2
TGCGCCAGCAGCCAAGTCCCAAGCGGGAGCTCCTACGAGCAGTACTTC CASSQVPSGSSYEQYF TRBV4-1 NA TRBJ2-7 TRBD2
TGTGCCAGCGGCTTGCGGGGGGGCCAGACAGATACGCAGTATTTT CASGLRGGQTDTQYF TRBV11-2 once TRBJ2-3 TRBD2
TGTGCCAGCAGCTTAGCGAACAGTCGTAATGAAAAACTGTTTTTT CASSLANSRNEKLFF TRBV7-2 NA TRBJ1-4 NA
TGTGCCACCAAACCGGGACTGGATCCAGTGCAGTACTTC CATKPGLDPVQYF TRBV19 NA TRBJ2-7 NA
TGTGCCAGCAGCCCACGAGCGGGAGTGTCGGACAATGAGCAGTTCTTC CASSPRAGVSDNEQFF TRBV11-2 NA TRBJ2-1 TRBD2
TGCGCCAGCAGCCAAGGACAGGGGGATTCACCCCTCCACTTT CASSQGQGDSPLHF TRBV4-1 few TRBJ1-6 TRBD1
TGTGCCAGCAGTTACTCCAGGACTAGCATCAATGAGCAGTTCTTC CASSYSRTSINEQFF TRBV6-5 NA TRBJ2-1 TRBD2
TGTGCCAGCAGCCAGACGGGCGGGGAGCTGTTTTTT CASSQTGGELFF TRBV4-2 few TRBJ2-2 NA
TGTGCCAGCAAGGGACAGGCTAGCAATCAGCCCCAGCATTTT CASKGQASNQPQHF TRBV2 NA TRBJ1-5 TRBD1
TGTGCCAGCAGTTTATGGACGGGGGAGGATGGCTACACCTTC CASSLWTGEDGYTF TRBV28 NA TRBJ1-2 NA
TGTGCCAGCAGTTTCACTATTTCCTACGAGCAGTACTTC CASSFTISYEQYF TRBV27 NA TRBJ2-7 NA
TGTGCCACCAACAAACGCGGGGGGGTAAACACCGGGGAGCTGTTTTTT CATNKRGGVNTGELFF TRBV28 NA TRBJ2-2 TRBD2
TGCGCCAGCAGTCAAACCCCATCGACAGGAAGTGGGGCAGATACGCAGTATTTT CASSQTPSTGSGADTQYF TRBV23-1 few TRBJ2-3 NA